This is a list of T cell receptor beta chains from one sample in a study of shared clonotypes between healthy human individuals. The protocol was immunoSEQ multiplex PCR, while the TCRdb copy is restricted to in-frame clones and leaves out a portion. The table has approximately 840,000 clones, 96% seen once. Input material: naive CD8+ T cells sorted from blood. These receptors were obtained from a man aged 30-40 years in good health. Both conserved end residues are part of each CDR3. The D gene is left open where the match is weak. Only part of the rows carry a size: once, few, many, or a class if the clone is expanded.

j_call | v_call | clone_size | d_call | cdr3_aa | cdr3_nt
TRBJ2-1 | TRBV5-1 | once | . | CASSPGLSGWDNEQFF | TGCGCCAGCAGCCCTGGATTAAGCGGTTGGGACAATGAGCAGTTCTTC
TRBJ2-7 | TRBV9 | . | TRBD2 | CASSVRPSGMDSVHEQYF | TGTGCCAGCAGCGTACGTCCCAGCGGGATGGATAGTGTCCACGAGCAGTACTTC
TRBJ2-2 | TRBV27 | . | TRBD2 | CASTGTSGTGELFF | TGTGCCAGCACGGGGACTAGCGGTACCGGGGAGCTGTTTTTT
TRBJ2-1 | TRBV29-1 | . | . | CSVLSGSMYNEQFF | TGCAGCGTTTTATCCGGGAGTATGTACAATGAGCAGTTCTTC
TRBJ2-1 | TRBV4-2 | . | . | CASSQDYFTSLRDEQFF | TGTGCCAGCAGCCAAGATTACTTTACCTCACTTCGGGATGAGCAGTTCTTC
TRBJ1-5 | TRBV19 | . | . | CASSMGWNYNQPQHF | TGTGCCAGTAGTATGGGTTGGAATTACAATCAGCCCCAGCATTTT
TRBJ2-3 | TRBV4-1 | . | TRBD2 | CASSQRPSGGSTDTQYF | TGCGCCAGCAGCCAAAGGCCTAGCGGGGGTAGCACAGATACGCAGTATTTT
TRBJ1-5 | TRBV27 | . | . | CASSLSGHRQPQHF | TGTGCCAGCAGTTTATCCGGTCATCGTCAGCCCCAGCATTTT
TRBJ2-1 | TRBV28 | . | . | CASSLGQVLSNEQFF | TGTGCCAGCAGCTTGGGCCAGGTGCTCTCCAATGAGCAGTTCTTC
TRBJ2-3 | TRBV11-2 | . | . | CASSRLPDTQYF | TGTGCCAGCAGCCGTCTACCCGATACGCAGTATTTT
TRBJ1-1 | TRBV27 | . | . | CASSLSTATIPFF | TGTGCCAGCAGTTTATCGACAGCGACTATCCCTTTCTTT
TRBJ2-7 | TRBV6-5 | few | . | CASSYGPSNEQYF | TGTGCCAGCAGTTACGGTCCTAGCAACGAGCAGTACTTC
TRBJ2-2 | TRBV11-2 | . | TRBD2 | CASSLGQAGGTGELFF | TGTGCCAGCAGCTTAGGCCAAGCGGGAGGCACCGGGGAGCTGTTTTTT
TRBJ1-1 | TRBV4-1 | . | . | CASSQVGDGTEAFF | TGCGCCAGCAGCCAAGTAGGGGACGGGACTGAAGCTTTCTTT
TRBJ2-7 | TRBV4-1 | . | . | CASSQSGLYEQYF | TGCGCCAGCAGCCAATCAGGGCTCTACGAGCAGTACTTC
TRBJ2-5 | TRBV5-5 | . | TRBD2 | CASSLWTSGGETQYF | TGTGCCAGCAGCTTGTGGACTAGCGGGGGAGAGACCCAGTACTTC
TRBJ1-1 | TRBV4-3 | . | TRBD1 | CASSQDEGTANTEAFF | TGCGCCAGCAGCCAAGATGAAGGGACAGCGAACACTGAAGCTTTCTTT
TRBJ2-7 | TRBV7-2 | . | TRBD1 | CASSPWTGDYEQYF | TGTGCCAGCAGCCCATGGACAGGGGATTACGAGCAGTACTTC
TRBJ2-7 | TRBV10-1 | . | . | CASSEYNREDEQYF | TGCGCCAGCAGTGAGTATAACAGGGAGGACGAGCAGTACTTC
TRBJ2-7 | TRBV27 | . | TRBD2 | CASSRTSGGYEQYF | TGTGCCAGCTCCCGGACTAGCGGGGGTTACGAGCAGTACTTC
TRBJ2-3 | TRBV7-9 | once | TRBD2 | CASGLLAGSTDTQYF | TGTGCCAGCGGGCTCCTAGCGGGGAGCACAGATACGCAGTATTTT
TRBJ2-7 | TRBV5-1 | . | . | CASSLGTEYEQYF | TGCGCCAGCAGCTTGGGGACAGAGTACGAGCAGTACTTC
TRBJ2-2 | TRBV7-7 | . | . | CASSQLENTGELFF | TGTGCTAGCAGCCAACTAGAAAACACCGGGGAGCTGTTTTTT
TRBJ1-4 | TRBV9 | once | TRBD1 | CASSEGQDLNEKLFF | TGTGCCAGCAGCGAGGGACAGGACCTAAATGAAAAACTGTTTTTT
TRBJ1-2 | TRBV9 | . | . | CASSALQGNGYTF | TGTGCCAGCAGCGCCCTACAGGGAAATGGCTACACCTTC
TRBJ2-5 | TRBV5-3 | . | . | CARSQMTSPQETQYF | TGTGCCAGAAGCCAAATGACTAGTCCCCAAGAGACCCAGTACTTC
TRBJ2-7 | TRBV28 | . | . | CASSFLRALEQYF | TGTGCCAGCAGTTTTCTGAGGGCGCTTGAGCAGTACTTC
TRBJ2-1 | TRBV29-1 | . | TRBD2 | CSVALSGSFDNEQFF | TGCAGCGTTGCCCTTAGCGGGAGTTTTGACAATGAGCAGTTCTTC
TRBJ2-1 | TRBV6-5 | . | TRBD2 | CASSYLREGYNEQFF | TGTGCCAGCAGTTATCTCCGGGAGGGCTACAATGAGCAGTTCTTC
TRBJ2-3 | TRBV7-6 | . | . | CASSLFLATFTVTDTQYF | TGTGCCAGCAGCTTATTCCTAGCGACTTTTACTGTCACAGATACGCAGTATTTT
TRBJ2-3 | TRBV15 | . | . | CATSSSFTDTQYF | TGTGCCACCAGCAGCTCGTTCACAGATACGCAGTATTTT
TRBJ2-7 | TRBV10-3 | . | . | CAISDSYEQYF | TGTGCCATCAGTGACAGCTACGAGCAGTACTTC
TRBJ2-1 | TRBV14 | . | . | CASSQLGRGKFESEQFF | TGTGCCAGCAGCCAGCTGGGCCGCGGGAAGTTTGAGAGTGAGCAGTTCTTC
TRBJ2-3 | TRBV28 | . | TRBD2 | CASSFRAGADTQYF | TGTGCCAGCAGTTTCCGAGCGGGAGCAGATACGCAGTATTTT
TRBJ2-3 | TRBV7-9 | . | . | CASSSTQTSFVTDTQYF | TGTGCCAGCAGCTCGACGCAAACTAGTTTCGTGACAGATACGCAGTATTTT
TRBJ1-2 | TRBV7-9 | few | . | CASRSGDGYTF | TGTGCCAGCAGATCCGGGGATGGCTACACCTTC
TRBJ2-1 | TRBV15 | . | TRBD2 | CATSRVRIDSGIYEQFF | TGTGCCACCAGCAGAGTCAGAATAGATAGCGGGATCTATGAGCAGTTCTTC
TRBJ2-7 | TRBV7-9 | . | . | CASSPDSSYEQYF | TGTGCCAGCAGCCCGGACAGTTCCTACGAGCAGTACTTC
TRBJ2-7 | TRBV27 | . | . | CASSRTGPPYEQYF | TGTGCCAGCAGTAGAACAGGTCCTCCCTACGAGCAGTACTTC
TRBJ2-7 | TRBV7-6 | . | . | CASSLDTEYYEQYF | TGTGCCAGCAGCTTAGACACAGAGTACTACGAGCAGTACTTC
TRBJ2-7 | TRBV4-1 | . | . | CASSHRISYEQYF | TGCGCCAGCAGCCATAGGATATCCTACGAGCAGTACTTC
TRBJ2-5 | TRBV7-6 | . | . | CASSQRRGPQETQYF | TGTGCCAGCAGCCAACGGCGGGGGCCCCAAGAGACCCAGTACTTC
TRBJ2-7 | TRBV27 | . | . | CASSGQPYEQYF | TGTGCCAGCAGCGGACAGCCCTACGAGCAGTACTTC
TRBJ1-5 | TRBV19 | . | . | CASSSAVQPQHF | TGTGCCAGTAGTTCTGCGGTCCAGCCCCAGCATTTT
TRBJ2-7 | TRBV15 | . | . | CATSRDGIYEQYF | TGTGCCACCAGCAGAGATGGGATCTACGAGCAGTACTTC
TRBJ1-1 | TRBV7-8 | once | . | CASSLSVNTEAFF | TGTGCCAGCAGCTTATCGGTGAACACTGAAGCTTTCTTT
TRBJ2-2 | TRBV28 | once | TRBD2 | CASSKGLAANTGELFF | TGTGCCAGCAGCAAGGGACTAGCGGCGAACACCGGGGAGCTGTTTTTT
TRBJ2-7 | TRBV2 | . | . | CASSDSVSYEQYF | TGTGCCAGCAGTGATTCGGTTTCCTACGAGCAGTACTTC
TRBJ2-1 | TRBV18 | . | TRBD1 | CASSRRDSGYNEQFF | TGTGCCAGCTCACGCCGGGACAGTGGGTACAATGAGCAGTTCTTC
TRBJ2-5 | TRBV4-1 | . | . | CASSVGGQETQYF | TGCGCCAGCAGTGTTGGCGGCCAAGAGACCCAGTACTTC
TRBJ2-2 | TRBV9 | once | TRBD2 | CASSVPAGGANTGELFF | TGTGCCAGCAGCGTGCCAGCGGGAGGTGCGAACACCGGGGAGCTGTTTTTT
TRBJ2-3 | TRBV7-8 | . | . | CASSFRLGSTDTQYF | TGTGCCAGCAGCTTTAGACTGGGGAGCACAGATACGCAGTATTTT
TRBJ2-7 | TRBV27 | . | TRBD2 | CASSSPREGTYEQYF | TGTGCCAGCAGTTCCCCCAGGGAGGGAACCTACGAGCAGTACTTC
TRBJ2-5 | TRBV4-1 | . | . | CASSPGAIQETQYF | TGCGCCAGCAGCCCTGGAGCGATCCAAGAGACCCAGTACTTC
TRBJ1-2 | TRBV7-9 | once | TRBD1 | CASSANSQGAYGYTF | TGTGCCAGCAGCGCTAACTCACAGGGGGCTTATGGCTACACCTTC
TRBJ1-5 | TRBV27 | . | . | CASSFGQNNQPQHF | TGTGCCAGCAGTTTTGGACAGAACAATCAGCCCCAGCATTTT
TRBJ2-7 | TRBV19 | . | TRBD2 | CASSTGTSGRASYEQYF | TGTGCCAGTAGTACCGGGACTAGCGGGAGAGCGAGCTACGAGCAGTACTTC